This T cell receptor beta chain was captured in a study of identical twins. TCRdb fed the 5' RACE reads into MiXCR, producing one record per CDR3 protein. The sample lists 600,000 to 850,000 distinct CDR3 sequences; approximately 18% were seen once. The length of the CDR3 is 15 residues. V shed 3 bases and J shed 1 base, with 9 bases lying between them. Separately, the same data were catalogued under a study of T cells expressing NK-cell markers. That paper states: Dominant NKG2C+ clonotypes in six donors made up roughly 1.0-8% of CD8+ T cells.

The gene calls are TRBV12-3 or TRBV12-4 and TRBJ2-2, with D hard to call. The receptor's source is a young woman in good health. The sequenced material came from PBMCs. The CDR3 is CASSFGQWNTGELFF. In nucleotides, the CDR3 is TGTGCCAGCAGTTTTGGCCAGTGGAACACCGGGGAGCTGTTTTTT.